A selection of T cell receptor beta chains follows, all from one sample in a study of T cell repertoires in cytomegalovirus infection. Each CDR3 protein is one row after TCRdb ran MiXCR on the reads. The table lists 300,000 to 400,000 distinct CDR3 sequences, less than 20% of them singletons, with 8.7% in the top ten. The sequenced sample consisted of PBMCs. These receptors were obtained from a human donor in good health (CMV status not recorded). Some clones in this sample may be carry-over from other donors' samples. CDR3s include the opening cysteine and the closing phenylalanine or tryptophan. The D gene is left open where the match is weak. Part of the rows lack a size; the others show once, few, many or a class for expanded clones.

clone size: many
J gene: TRBJ1-1
V gene: TRBV7-6
D gene: -
CDR3 protein: CATIWGNTEAFF
CDR3 DNA: TGTGCCACAATCTGGGGGAACACTGAAGCTTTCTTT

clone size: -
J gene: TRBJ2-2
V gene: TRBV7-9
D gene: -
CDR3 protein: CASSFMKGTGELFF
CDR3 DNA: TGTGCCAGCAGCTTTATGAAGGGGACCGGGGAGCTGTTTTTT

clone size: many
J gene: TRBJ2-7
V gene: TRBV7-9
D gene: TRBD2
CDR3 protein: CASSLVASGVHEQYF
CDR3 DNA: TGTGCCAGCAGCTTAGTGGCTAGCGGGGTACACGAGCAGTACTTC

clone size: few
J gene: TRBJ2-5
V gene: TRBV12-3/TRBV12-4
D gene: TRBD2
CDR3 protein: CASSRLAGRGLEETQYF
CDR3 DNA: TGTGCCAGCAGTCGACTAGCGGGGAGGGGACTTGAAGAGACCCAGTACTTC

clone size: many
J gene: TRBJ2-5
V gene: TRBV10-3
D gene: -
CDR3 protein: CAISESGGAQETQYF
CDR3 DNA: TGTGCCATCAGTGAGTCGGGGGGGGCCCAAGAGACCCAGTACTTC

clone size: few
J gene: TRBJ1-1
V gene: TRBV20-1
D gene: -
CDR3 protein: CSATTGFSEAFF
CDR3 DNA: TGCAGTGCGACTACAGGGTTCTCTGAAGCTTTCTTT

clone size: many
J gene: TRBJ1-5
V gene: TRBV12-3/TRBV12-4
D gene: TRBD1
CDR3 protein: CASSYGQGNQPQHF
CDR3 DNA: TGTGCCAGCAGCTATGGACAGGGCAATCAGCCCCAGCATTTT

clone size: many
J gene: TRBJ1-4
V gene: TRBV4-1
D gene: -
CDR3 protein: CASSQRGGGAQGEKLFF
CDR3 DNA: TGCGCCAGCAGCCAACGGGGAGGGGGGGCGCAGGGTGAAAAACTGTTTTTT

clone size: few
J gene: TRBJ1-3
V gene: TRBV6-5
D gene: TRBD1
CDR3 protein: CASSGTGTASGNTIYF
CDR3 DNA: TGTGCCAGCAGTGGTACCGGGACAGCGTCTGGAAACACCATATATTTT

clone size: many
J gene: TRBJ2-7
V gene: TRBV20-1
D gene: TRBD1
CDR3 protein: CSALPSPPYRDRVGYEQYF
CDR3 DNA: TGCAGTGCCCTTCCCTCCCCCCCTTACCGGGACAGGGTAGGCTACGAGCAGTACTTC

clone size: -
J gene: TRBJ2-2
V gene: TRBV2
D gene: -
CDR3 protein: CASRVRGARNPGELFF
CDR3 DNA: TGTGCCTCACGCGTACGGGGGGCTCGAAACCCCGGGGAGCTGTTTTTT

clone size: -
J gene: TRBJ2-5
V gene: TRBV7-9
D gene: -
CDR3 protein: CASSYTGPVGTQYF
CDR3 DNA: TGTGCCAGCAGCTACACAGGGCCGGTGGGGACCCAGTACTTC

clone size: -
J gene: TRBJ2-5
V gene: TRBV12-3/TRBV12-4
D gene: -
CDR3 protein: CASSFTQTGQETQYF
CDR3 DNA: TGTGCCAGCAGTTTTACCCAGACAGGCCAAGAGACCCAGTACTTC